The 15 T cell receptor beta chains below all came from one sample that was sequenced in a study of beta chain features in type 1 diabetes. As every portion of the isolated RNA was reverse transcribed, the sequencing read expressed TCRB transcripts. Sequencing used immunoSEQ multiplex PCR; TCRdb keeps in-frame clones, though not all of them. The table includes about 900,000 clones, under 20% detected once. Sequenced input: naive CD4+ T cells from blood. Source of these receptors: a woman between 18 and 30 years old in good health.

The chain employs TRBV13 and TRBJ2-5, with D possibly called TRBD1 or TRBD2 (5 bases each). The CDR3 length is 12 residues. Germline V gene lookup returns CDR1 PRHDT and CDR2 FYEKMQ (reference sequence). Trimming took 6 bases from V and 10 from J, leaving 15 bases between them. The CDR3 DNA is TGTGCCAGCAGAACGGGGCAGGGCGACCAGTACTTC. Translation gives CASRTGQGDQYF. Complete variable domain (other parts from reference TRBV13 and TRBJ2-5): AAGVIQSPRHLIKEKRETATLKCYPIPRHDTVYWYQQGPGQDPQFLISFYEKMQSDKGSIPDRFSAQQFSDYHSELNMSSLELGDSALYFCASRTGQGDQYFGPGTRLLVL.

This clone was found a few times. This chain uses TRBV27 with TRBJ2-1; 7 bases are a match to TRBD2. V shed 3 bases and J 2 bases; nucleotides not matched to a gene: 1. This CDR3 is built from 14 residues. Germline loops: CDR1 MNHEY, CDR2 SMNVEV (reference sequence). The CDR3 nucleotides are TGTGCCAGCAGTTTCGGACTAGCCTACAATGAGCAGTTCTTC. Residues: CASSFGLAYNEQFF.

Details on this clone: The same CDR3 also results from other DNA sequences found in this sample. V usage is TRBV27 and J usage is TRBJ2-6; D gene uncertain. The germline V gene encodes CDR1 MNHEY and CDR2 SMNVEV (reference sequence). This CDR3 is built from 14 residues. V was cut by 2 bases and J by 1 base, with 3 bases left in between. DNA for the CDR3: TGTGCCAGCAGTTTAAGGTCTGGGGCCAACGTCCTGACTTTC. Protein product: CASSLRSGANVLTF.

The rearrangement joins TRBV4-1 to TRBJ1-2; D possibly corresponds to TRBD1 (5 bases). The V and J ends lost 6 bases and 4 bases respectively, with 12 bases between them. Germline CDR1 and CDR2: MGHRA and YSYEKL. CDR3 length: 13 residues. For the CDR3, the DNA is TGCGCCAGCAGTCCAGGGTCGACCTATGGCTACACCTTC. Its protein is CASSPGSTYGYTF.

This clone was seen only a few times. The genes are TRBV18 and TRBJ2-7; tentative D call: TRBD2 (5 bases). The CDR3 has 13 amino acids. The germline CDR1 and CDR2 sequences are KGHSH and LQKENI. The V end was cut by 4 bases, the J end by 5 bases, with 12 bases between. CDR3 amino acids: CASSQAGNHEQYF. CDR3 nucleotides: TGTGCCAGCTCACAAGCCGGGAATCACGAGCAGTACTTC.

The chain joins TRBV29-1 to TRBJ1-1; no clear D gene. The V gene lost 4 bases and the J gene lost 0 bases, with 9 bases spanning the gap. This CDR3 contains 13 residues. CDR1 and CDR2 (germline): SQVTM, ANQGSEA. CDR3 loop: CSVARVLNTEAFF. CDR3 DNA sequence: TGCAGCGTTGCGAGGGTTCTGAACACTGAAGCTTTCTTT.

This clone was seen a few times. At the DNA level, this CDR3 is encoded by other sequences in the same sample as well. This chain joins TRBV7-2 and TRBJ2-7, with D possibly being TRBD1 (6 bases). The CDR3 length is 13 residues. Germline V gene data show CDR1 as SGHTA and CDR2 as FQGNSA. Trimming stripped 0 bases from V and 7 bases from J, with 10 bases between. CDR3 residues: CASSLARGTEQYF. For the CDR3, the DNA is TGTGCCAGCAGCTTAGCTAGAGGGACAGAGCAGTACTTC.

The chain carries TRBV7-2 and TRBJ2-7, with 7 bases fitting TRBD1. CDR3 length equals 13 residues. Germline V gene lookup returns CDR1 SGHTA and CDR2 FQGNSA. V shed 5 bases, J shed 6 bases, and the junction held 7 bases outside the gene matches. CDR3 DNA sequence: TGTGCCAGCAGCCCCCGACAGGGAAGCGAGCAGTACTTC. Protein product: CASSPRQGSEQYF.

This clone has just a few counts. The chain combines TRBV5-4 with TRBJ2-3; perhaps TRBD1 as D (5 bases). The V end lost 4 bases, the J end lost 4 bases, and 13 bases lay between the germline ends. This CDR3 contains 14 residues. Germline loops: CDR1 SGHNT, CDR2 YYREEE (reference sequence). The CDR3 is CASSAPQGSDTQYF. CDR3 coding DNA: TGTGCCAGCAGCGCCCCCCAGGGCTCAGATACGCAGTATTTT.

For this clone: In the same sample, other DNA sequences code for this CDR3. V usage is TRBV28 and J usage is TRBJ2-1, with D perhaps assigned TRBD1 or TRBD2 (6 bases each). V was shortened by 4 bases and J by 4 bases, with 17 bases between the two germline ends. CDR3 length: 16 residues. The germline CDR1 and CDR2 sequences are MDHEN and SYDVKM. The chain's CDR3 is CASSYDEGGPYNEQFF. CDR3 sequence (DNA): TGTGCCAGCAGTTACGATGAGGGGGGCCCTTACAATGAGCAGTTCTTC.

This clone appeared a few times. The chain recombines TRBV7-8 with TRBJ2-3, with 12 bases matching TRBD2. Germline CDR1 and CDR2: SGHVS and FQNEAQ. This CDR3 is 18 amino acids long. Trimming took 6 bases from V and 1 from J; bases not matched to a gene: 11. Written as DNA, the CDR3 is TGTGCCAGCAGGCCAACTAGCGGGAGGCGGACTGGCACAGATACGCAGTATTTT. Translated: CASRPTSGRRTGTDTQYF.

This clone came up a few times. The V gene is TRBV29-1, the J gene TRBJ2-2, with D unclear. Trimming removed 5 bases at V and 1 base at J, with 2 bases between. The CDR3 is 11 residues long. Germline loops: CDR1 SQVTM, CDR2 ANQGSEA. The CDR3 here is CSVRNTGELFF. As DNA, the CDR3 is TGCAGCGTTAGGAACACCGGGGAGCTGTTTTTT.

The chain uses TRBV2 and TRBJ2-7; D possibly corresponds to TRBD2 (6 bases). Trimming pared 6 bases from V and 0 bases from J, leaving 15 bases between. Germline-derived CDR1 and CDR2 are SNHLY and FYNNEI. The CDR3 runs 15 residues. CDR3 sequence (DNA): TGTGCCAGCAGGGGGGGACTGGCCAGCTCCTACGAGCAGTACTTC. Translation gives CASRGGLASSYEQYF.

This chain's CDR3 is CASSPVAGNSNQPQHF. Here the CDR3 DNA reads TGTGCCAGCTCACCAGTGGCTGGGAATAGCAATCAGCCCCAGCATTTT. V usage is TRBV18 and J usage is TRBJ1-5; D not certain. V lost 2 bases to trimming and J lost 0 bases, with 11 bases between them. Germline V gene lookup returns CDR1 KGHSH and CDR2 LQKENI. The CDR3 length is 16 residues.

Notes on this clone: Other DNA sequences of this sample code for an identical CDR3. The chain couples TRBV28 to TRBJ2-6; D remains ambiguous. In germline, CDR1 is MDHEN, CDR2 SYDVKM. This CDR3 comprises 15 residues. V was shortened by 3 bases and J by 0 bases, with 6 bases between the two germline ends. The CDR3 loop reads CASSFGGSGANVLTF. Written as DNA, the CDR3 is TGTGCCAGCAGTTTCGGCGGCTCTGGGGCCAACGTCCTGACTTTC.